The present entry profiles one T cell receptor (beta chain) with its context. The antigen it binds to is not known. No much larger clone is present one base from it, and per-base qualities are unavailable. The germline V gene provides CDR1 SGHTA and CDR2 FQGNSA. The CDR3 runs 16 amino acids, cysteine and phenylalanine included. The kept DNA is CDR3 alone, 48 bases in frame from the first base. For this chain, trimming is 5 bases at the V end and 4 bases at the J end, and the number of junction bases without a gene match is 7. The data originate from a study of cutaneous CD30+ T cell lymphoproliferative disorder and hepatitis E (dated by TCRdb to 2016 to 2018). To prepare the library, the immunoSEQ multiplex PCR assay was applied. TCRdb limited this immuneACCESS table to in-frame rearrangements with V and J called. A share of clones is missing; checked studies link under half to unresolved V genes, and the rest is unexplained. The sample includes about 7,700 clones, with 65% to 75% observed a single time. The top ten hold more than 0.95% of the sample.

The V and J genes are TRBV7-2 and TRBJ2-1; 11 bases in the junction line up with TRBD2. Sample: blood. The sequence came from a human donor with a cutaneous T cell lymphoproliferative disorder associated with hepatitis E virus. The DNA sequence reads TGTGCCAGCAGCCCGTCACTAGCGGGAGCTTACAATGAGCAGTTCTTC. It encodes CASSPSLAGAYNEQFF.